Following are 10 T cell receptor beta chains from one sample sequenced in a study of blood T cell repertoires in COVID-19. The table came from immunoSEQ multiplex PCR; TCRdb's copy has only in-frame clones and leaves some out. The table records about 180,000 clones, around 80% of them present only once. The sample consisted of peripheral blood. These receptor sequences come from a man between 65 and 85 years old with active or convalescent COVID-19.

The CDR3: CASSLVLAGGQGGTDTQYF. The DNA of the CDR3 is TGTGCCAGCAGCTTAGTATTGGCGGGAGGGCAAGGCGGCACAGATACGCAGTATTTT. The V call is TRBV7-2, the J call TRBJ2-3; TRBD2 matches 9 bases. The germline gives CDR1 SGHTA, CDR2 FQGNSA. CDR3 length: 19 residues. Trimming removed 1 base from V and 1 base from J; junction bases left unmatched: 12.

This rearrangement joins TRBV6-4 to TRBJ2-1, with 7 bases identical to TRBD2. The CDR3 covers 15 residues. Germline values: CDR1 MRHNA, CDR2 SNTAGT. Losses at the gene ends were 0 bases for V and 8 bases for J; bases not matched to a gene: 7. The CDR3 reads CASSDSSSGGDEQFF. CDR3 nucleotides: TGTGCCAGCAGTGACTCTTCTAGCGGAGGAGATGAGCAGTTCTTC.

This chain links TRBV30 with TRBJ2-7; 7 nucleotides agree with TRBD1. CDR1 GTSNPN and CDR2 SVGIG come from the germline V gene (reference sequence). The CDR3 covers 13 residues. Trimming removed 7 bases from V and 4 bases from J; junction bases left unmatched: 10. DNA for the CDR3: TGTGCCTTTTCGGACAGGCAGACGTACGAGCAGTACTTC. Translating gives CAFSDRQTYEQYF.

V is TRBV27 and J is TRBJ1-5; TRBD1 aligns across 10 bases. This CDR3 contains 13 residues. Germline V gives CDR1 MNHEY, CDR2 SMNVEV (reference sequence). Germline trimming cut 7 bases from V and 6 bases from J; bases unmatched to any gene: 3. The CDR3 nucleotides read TGTGCCAGCAAGGGACAGGGGTCTCAGCCCCAGCATTTT. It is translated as CASKGQGSQPQHF.

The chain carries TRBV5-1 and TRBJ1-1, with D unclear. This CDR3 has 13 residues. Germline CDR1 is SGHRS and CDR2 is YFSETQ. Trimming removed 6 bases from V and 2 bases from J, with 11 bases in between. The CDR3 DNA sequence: TGCGCCAGCAAAACTAACCTCAACACTGAAGCTTTCTTT. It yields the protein CASKTNLNTEAFF.

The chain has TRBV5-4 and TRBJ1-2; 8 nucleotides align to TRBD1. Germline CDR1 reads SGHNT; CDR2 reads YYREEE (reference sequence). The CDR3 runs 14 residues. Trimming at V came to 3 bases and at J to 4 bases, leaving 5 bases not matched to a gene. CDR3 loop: CASSSATGVYGYTF. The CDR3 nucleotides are TGTGCCAGCAGCTCCGCGACAGGGGTCTATGGCTACACCTTC.

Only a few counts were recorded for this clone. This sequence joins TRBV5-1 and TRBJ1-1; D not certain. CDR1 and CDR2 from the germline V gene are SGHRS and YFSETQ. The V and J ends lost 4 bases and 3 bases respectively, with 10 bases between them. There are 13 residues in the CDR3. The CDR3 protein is CASSPRADTEAFF. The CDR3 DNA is TGCGCCAGCAGCCCTCGCGCCGACACTGAAGCTTTCTTT.

The CDR3: CASSYFYLASYEQYF. The CDR3 DNA is TGTGCCAGCAGTTACTTTTATCTAGCTTCTTACGAGCAGTACTTC. The chain links TRBV6-2 or TRBV6-3 to TRBJ2-7; weak D call: TRBD2 (5 bases). Germline loops: CDR1 MNHEY, CDR2 SVGEGT. The CDR3 is 15 residues long. The ends were cut back, 1 base at V and 4 bases at J, with 14 bases in the middle.

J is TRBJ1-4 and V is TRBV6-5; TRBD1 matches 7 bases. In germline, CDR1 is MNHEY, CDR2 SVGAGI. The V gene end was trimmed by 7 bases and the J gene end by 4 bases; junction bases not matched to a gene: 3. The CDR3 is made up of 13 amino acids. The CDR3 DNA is TGTGCCAGCATCAGGGGGGATAATGAAAAACTGTTTTTT. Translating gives CASIRGDNEKLFF.

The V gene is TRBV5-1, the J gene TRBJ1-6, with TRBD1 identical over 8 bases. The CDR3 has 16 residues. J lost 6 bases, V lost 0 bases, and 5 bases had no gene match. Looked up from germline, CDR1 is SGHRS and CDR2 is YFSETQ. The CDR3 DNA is TGCGCCAGCAGCTTGGTTCAGGGGGCGGGTAATTCACCCCTCCACTTT. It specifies CASSLVQGAGNSPLHF.